These 22 T cell receptor beta chains share one sample of origin, sequenced in a study of T cells in Graves' hyperthyroidism and ophthalmopathy. RNA transcripts served as the template for amplifying TCR beta CDR3 regions. A first-round RT-PCR of the TCR CDR3 used the HTBI primer set. TCRdb re-derived calls from the multiplex PCR reads in MiXCR, one entry per CDR3 protein. The table shows 350,000 to 450,000 distinct CDR3 sequences, with roughly 14% occurring only once. Source material: blood. The receptors derive from a woman in her sixties with Graves' hyperthyroidism.

This clonotype has a count of ten or more. The chain uses TRBV3-1 and TRBJ1-2; 9 nucleotides align to TRBD1. The CDR3 consists of 13 residues. Germline V lookup: CDR1 LGHDT, CDR2 YNNKEL (reference sequence). Trimming cost V 6 bases and J 7 bases; bases outside gene matches: 6. The CDR3 DNA is TGTGCCAGCAGTCGGGACAGGGTCCTTGGCTACACCTTC. It encodes CASSRDRVLGYTF.

This clonotype was seen ten or more times. V usage is TRBV20-1 and J usage is TRBJ1-1, with 8 positions matching TRBD1. The V and J ends lost 3 bases and 1 base, in that order; junction bases with no gene match: 10. The CDR3 contains 16 residues. The germline V gene has CDR1 DFQATT and CDR2 SNEGSKA (reference sequence). DNA of the CDR3: TGCAGTGCTAGTGACAGGGGCGTTTGGTGGAACACTGAAGCTTTCTTT. Its protein is CSASDRGVWWNTEAFF.

At least ten counts were recorded for this clonotype. The chain employs TRBV20-1 and TRBJ2-7; 7 nucleotides agree with TRBD1. This CDR3 is 15 amino acids long. V shed 3 bases and J 0 bases; nucleotides not matched to a gene: 8. Germline values: CDR1 DFQATT, CDR2 SNEGSKA (reference sequence). This CDR3 is CSARAQGYSSYEQYF. CDR3 coding DNA: TGCAGTGCTAGGGCACAGGGGTATAGCTCCTACGAGCAGTACTTC.

This clonotype appeared many times. The CDR3: CASSPLRGRDTNTGELFF. In DNA form, the CDR3 reads TGTGCCAGCAGCCCGTTGCGGGGACGAGATACGAACACCGGGGAGCTGTTTTTT. The J gene is TRBJ2-2, the V gene TRBV7-6, with a possible D match to TRBD2 (6 bases). Germline V lookup: CDR1 SGHVS, CDR2 FNYEAQ. CDR3 length equals 18 residues. V lost 5 bases and J 0 bases, leaving 19 bases between the germline ends.

This clonotype was recorded at least ten times. The gene calls are TRBV29-1 and TRBJ2-7; D is perhaps TRBD2 (6 bases). Between the trimmed V and J ends, which lost 0 bases and 3 bases, there was a span of 12 bases. The CDR3 has 14 residues. Germline V gene lookup returns CDR1 SQVTM and CDR2 ANQGSEA. CDR3 sequence: CSVEDSQGGYEQYF. The CDR3 DNA sequence: TGCAGCGTTGAAGATTCTCAGGGAGGCTACGAGCAGTACTTC.

The V gene is TRBV27, the J gene TRBJ1-1; TRBD1 aligns across 7 bases. Germline V gives CDR1 MNHEY, CDR2 SMNVEV (reference sequence). The CDR3 has 15 residues. J gave up 2 bases and V 3 bases, and 6 bases lay outside the gene matches. The CDR3 protein is CASSFVYRGNTEAFF. In DNA form, the CDR3 reads TGTGCCAGCAGTTTCGTTTACAGGGGTAACACTGAAGCTTTCTTT.

Ten or more counts support this clonotype. The chain employs TRBV6-1 and TRBJ1-2; TRBD1 agrees at 9 bases. The CDR3 covers 15 residues. Germline trimming cut 1 base from V and 4 bases from J; bases unmatched to any gene: 4. Germline V gene lookup returns CDR1 MNHNS and CDR2 SASEGT. DNA of the CDR3: TGTGCCAGCAGTGAAGTCGACAGGGGGACCTATGGCTACACCTTC. Translating it yields CASSEVDRGTYGYTF.

This clonotype has ten or more counts. The chain is built from TRBV12-3 or TRBV12-4 and TRBJ2-7; 7 bases align to TRBD1. The junction had 8 bases not matched to a gene; V was cut back by 6 bases and J by 0 bases. This CDR3 has 15 amino acids. CDR3 bases: TGTGCCAGCAGCCCTGACGGGACAGCCTCCTACGAGCAGTACTTC. It codes for CASSPDGTASYEQYF.

This clonotype was counted at least ten times. CDR3 in amino acids: CASSPVGGRTEAFF. The CDR3 DNA reads TGTGCCAGCAGCCCCGTTGGGGGGCGTACTGAAGCTTTCTTT. The chain is built from TRBV6-1 and TRBJ1-1, with D possibly TRBD1 on 6 matching bases. The CDR3 runs to 14 residues. Trimming stripped 6 bases from V and 5 bases from J, with 16 bases between. CDR1 MNHNS and CDR2 SASEGT come from the germline V gene.

This clonotype has a handful of counts. This chain connects TRBV15 to TRBJ1-2; D unclear. The CDR3 sequence is 17 residues long. The germline CDR1 and CDR2 sequences are LNHNV and YYDKDF (reference sequence). V lost 3 bases, J lost 5 bases, and 22 bases lay in between. CDR3 residues: CATSRRPLSIDLYGYTF. The CDR3 region has the DNA TGTGCCACCAGCAGGCGGCCCCTATCGATAGATTTATATGGCTACACCTTC.

This clonotype was picked up a small number of times. The chain combines TRBV14 with TRBJ2-7, with TRBD2 identical over 9 bases. The length of the CDR3 is 14 residues. Germline V gene sequence: CDR1 SGHDN, CDR2 FVKESK. V dropped 4 bases and J dropped 7; count of bases not matched to a gene: 8. This CDR3 reads CASSPGLAAREQYF. CDR3 in DNA: TGTGCCAGCAGCCCGGGACTAGCCGCCCGGGAGCAGTACTTC.

The J gene is TRBJ2-5, the V gene TRBV6-1; the D gene could be TRBD1 or TRBD2 (6 bases each). The CDR3 totals 14 residues. Germline V gene data show CDR1 as MNHNS and CDR2 as SASEGT. Trimming shortened V by 6 bases and J by 7 bases, and 18 bases separated the two germline ends. Written as DNA, the CDR3 is TGTGCCAGCAGGGCTCCGGGGGCCCAGATGACCCAGTACTTC. Protein product: CASRAPGAQMTQYF.

Many counts were recorded for this clonotype. The chain couples TRBV15 to TRBJ2-5, with D possibly TRBD1 on 6 matching bases. CDR3 size: 15 residues. V lost 0 bases to trimming and J lost 4 bases, with 12 bases between them. From germline, CDR1 is LNHNV and CDR2 YYDKDF (reference sequence). In DNA form, the CDR3 reads TGTGCCACCAGCAGAGAGGCGGTGGGGGCAGAGACCCAGTACTTC. The encoded protein is CATSREAVGAETQYF.

This clonotype appeared many times. This chain joins TRBV28 and TRBJ2-7; 9 bases agree with TRBD2. Germline CDR1 MDHEN, CDR2 SYDVKM. V was pared by 7 bases and J by 4 bases, with 8 bases of the junction left unmatched. The CDR3 covers 14 residues. The CDR3 DNA follows: TGTGCCAGCACCTCGGCGGGAGGGTTATACGAGCAGTACTTC. It yields the protein CASTSAGGLYEQYF.

This clonotype has a count of ten or more. The CDR3 protein is CASSHRVGEQYF. CDR3 in DNA: TGTGCCAGCAGCCACAGGGTAGGCGAGCAGTACTTC. This chain joins TRBV7-8 and TRBJ2-7; D may be TRBD1 (6 bases). Germline CDR1 is SGHVS and CDR2 is FQNEAQ. Trimming removed 5 bases from V and 6 bases from J, with 11 bases in between. The CDR3 is made up of 12 amino acids.

This sequence joins TRBV20-1 and TRBJ2-1, with 13 bases matching TRBD2. The junction had 12 bases not matched to a gene; V was cut back by 1 base and J by 15 bases. Germline V gene lookup returns CDR1 DFQATT and CDR2 SNEGSKA (reference sequence). This CDR3 region has 15 residues. The CDR3 protein is CSARATSGRAGDGFF. In nucleotides, the CDR3 is TGCAGTGCTAGAGCCACTAGCGGGAGGGCCGGGGATGGGTTCTTC.

This clonotype has at least ten counts. The gene calls are TRBV5-1 and TRBJ1-1; D is ambiguous. The CDR3 length is 14 residues. Deletions cut 3 bases from V and 1 base from J, with 10 bases between. The germline V gene encodes CDR1 SGHRS and CDR2 YFSETQ. The DNA for the CDR3 is TGCGCCAGCAGCTATGATGGAGGGAACACTGAAGCTTTCTTT. Amino acid sequence: CASSYDGGNTEAFF.

This clonotype was observed at least ten times. This chain connects TRBV6-5 to TRBJ2-7; TRBD2 aligns across 11 bases. V lost 0 bases, J lost 3 bases, and 7 bases stayed unmatched. Germline V CDR1 and CDR2: MNHEY, SVGAGI. The CDR3 consists of 17 residues. The CDR3 nucleotides are TGTGCCAGCAGTTACTCGTTTACTAGCGGGAGTCTCTACGAGCAGTACTTC. Its translation: CASSYSFTSGSLYEQYF.

Here the CDR3 reads CASSGAARGSPLHF. CDR3 bases: TGCGCCAGCAGTGGAGCCGCCAGGGGTTCGCCCCTCCACTTT. The chain couples TRBV10-2 to TRBJ1-6; TRBD1 might be the D (6 bases). CDR3 length equals 14 residues. The V gene's germline CDR1 is WSHSY and CDR2 SAAADI. The V and J ends lost 4 bases and 13 bases respectively, with 17 bases between them.

The CDR3 bases are TGCGCCAGCAGCATCTTAGCGGGGGACCAAGAGACCCAGTACTTC. This gives the protein CASSILAGDQETQYF. The chain couples TRBV5-1 to TRBJ2-5; 9 nucleotides align to TRBD2. With 4 bases clipped from V and 0 bases from J, the junction kept 4 bases outside the gene matches. This CDR3 comprises 15 residues. CDR1 and CDR2 (germline): SGHRS, YFSETQ.

This clonotype has a count of ten or more. V and J are TRBV30 and TRBJ2-1, with TRBD1 identical over 8 bases. CDR1 and CDR2 (germline): GTSNPN, SVGIG (reference sequence). CDR3 length: 13 residues. V shed 5 bases, J shed 7 bases, and the junction held 7 bases outside the gene matches. CDR3: CAWGQGGVNEQFF. The CDR3 region has the DNA TGTGCCTGGGGACAGGGAGGTGTAAATGAGCAGTTCTTC. Full variable domain (remainder filled in from reference TRBV30 and TRBJ2-1): SQTIHQWPATLVQPVGSPLSLECTVEGTSNPNLYWYRQAAGRGLQLLFYSVGIGQISSEVPQNLSASRPQDRQFILSSKKLLLSDSGFYLCAWGQGGVNEQFFGPGTRLTVL.

This chain joins TRBV19 and TRBJ1-2; D is unresolved. Germline CDR1 is LNHDA and CDR2 is SQIVND (reference sequence). CDR3 length: 14 amino acids. Trimming shortened V by 0 bases and J by 6 bases, and 11 bases separated the two germline ends. The CDR3 DNA follows: TGTGCCAGTAGTATAGATCTGGGGTGGGATGGCTACACCTTC. This translates into CASSIDLGWDGYTF.